One and the same sample provided the 31 T cell receptor beta chains below, sequenced in a study of response to subunit inactivated influenza vaccine. TCRdb independently ran MiXCR on the RT-PCR reads; one entry per CDR3 protein. The sample contains fewer than 600,000 distinct CDR3 sequences, 7.2% of which appear only once. This sample comprised PBMCs from blood, obtained roughly 24 months after vaccination. Source of these receptors: a man aged 50-75 years who received an inactivated influenza vaccine.

J is TRBJ2-7 and V is TRBV3-1; D unresolved. The CDR3 runs 14 residues. Deletions cut 1 base from V and 0 bases from J, with 7 bases between. Germline CDR1 and CDR2: LGHDT and YNNKEL (reference sequence). The CDR3 DNA reads TGTGCCAGCAGCCAAGGGTTCACCTCCTACGAGCAGTACTTC. It encodes CASSQGFTSYEQYF.

There are a few counts of this clonotype. This chain connects TRBV4-2 to TRBJ2-1; TRBD2 matches at 7 bases. There are 15 residues in the CDR3. Trimming removed 0 bases from V and 5 bases from J; junction bases left unmatched: 4. Germline CDR1 and CDR2: LGHNA and YNFKEQ. Here the CDR3 reads CASSQDRRGDNEQFF. CDR3 coding DNA: TGTGCCAGCAGCCAAGATAGACGGGGGGACAATGAGCAGTTCTTC.

The rearrangement links TRBV10-2 to TRBJ2-7, with a weak D call TRBD2 (6 bases). CDR3 length equals 17 residues. Looked up from germline, CDR1 is WSHSY and CDR2 is SAAADI. Trimming shortened V by 4 bases and J by 0 bases, and 19 bases separated the two germline ends. The CDR3 protein is CASSADYGPRSSYEQYF. CDR3 nucleotide sequence: TGCGCCAGCAGTGCGGACTACGGACCCCGGAGCTCCTACGAGCAGTACTTC.

This clonotype was found many times. V gene TRBV24-1 combines with J gene TRBJ2-3; D is perhaps TRBD2 (5 bases). Germline V gene data show CDR1 as KGHDR and CDR2 as SFDVKD. V gave up 4 bases and J gave up 6 bases, with 13 bases separating them. The length of the CDR3 is 14 residues. The CDR3 sequence: CATSDRGISDTQYF. CDR3 in DNA: TGTGCCACCAGTGACCGGGGAATCTCTGATACGCAGTATTTT.

This clonotype was recorded many times. The V gene is TRBV28, the J gene TRBJ2-3, with TRBD2 matching over 11 bases. The V gene's germline CDR1 is MDHEN and CDR2 SYDVKM. The trim removed 10 bases at V and 4 bases at J, leaving 13 bases unmatched. This CDR3 comprises 16 residues. The CDR3 region has the DNA TGTGCCATCTCGGAGATTAGCGGGGGGGCCGCAGATACGCAGTATTTT. Its translation is CAISEISGGAADTQYF.

This clonotype was observed at least ten times. J is TRBJ1-5 and V is TRBV12-3 or TRBV12-4, with D perhaps TRBD1 (6 bases). V lost 3 bases and J lost 7, with 10 bases in between. The CDR3 covers 13 residues. The CDR3 DNA is TGTGCCAGCAGTTTGGACAGACTCCAGCCCCAGCATTTT. Amino acids: CASSLDRLQPQHF.

The rearrangement links TRBV4-1 to TRBJ2-2; D perhaps matches TRBD2 (7 bases). The CDR3 consists of 18 residues. Between the trimmed V and J ends, which lost 4 bases and 0 bases, there was a span of 18 bases. Germline values: CDR1 MGHRA, CDR2 YSYEKL. This chain's CDR3 is CASSPDKGGGPNTGELFF. The CDR3 coding sequence is TGCGCCAGCAGCCCAGATAAGGGGGGAGGGCCGAACACCGGGGAGCTGTTTTTT.

This rearrangement joins TRBV4-2 to TRBJ2-3; 10 positions agree with TRBD2. This CDR3 contains 17 residues. CDR1 and CDR2 from the germline V gene are LGHNA and YNFKEQ. V was pared by 2 bases and J by 4 bases, with 9 bases of the junction left unmatched. The CDR3 DNA reads TGTGCCAGCAGCCAACCGCATAGCGGGGGGCTAGCAGATACGCAGTATTTT. It codes for CASSQPHSGGLADTQYF.

This chain links TRBV10-3 with TRBJ2-3; D is ambiguous. The length of the CDR3 is 18 residues. Trimming took 0 bases from V and 0 from J, leaving 16 bases between them. The germline gives CDR1 ENHRY, CDR2 SYGVKD. This CDR3 reads CAISESGGSQFSTDTQYF. CDR3 nucleotides: TGTGCCATCAGTGAGTCCGGTGGCTCCCAATTCAGCACAGATACGCAGTATTTT.

This chain joins TRBV18 and TRBJ2-1; D is unclear. Trimming took off 2 bases at V and 9 bases at J, with 8 bases between the two ends. CDR1 and CDR2 (germline): KGHSH, LQKENI. CDR3 length: 12 residues. CDR3 protein: CASSPVNIEQFF. For the CDR3, the DNA is TGTGCCAGCTCACCAGTCAACATTGAGCAGTTCTTC.

This clonotype was seen only a few times. This chain joins TRBV14 and TRBJ1-2, with D possibly matching TRBD1 (6 bases). CDR1 and CDR2 from the germline V gene are SGHDN and FVKESK. V was cut by 0 bases and J by 4 bases, with 12 bases left in between. CDR3 length: 15 residues. The CDR3 loop reads CASSQDLGAAYGYTF. The CDR3 nucleotides are TGTGCCAGCAGCCAAGATCTGGGGGCGGCCTATGGCTACACCTTC.

This clonotype occurred many times. This chain connects TRBV20-1 to TRBJ1-2, with D perhaps matching TRBD1 (5 bases). V lost 6 bases, J lost 2 bases, and 16 bases lay in between. The germline V gene encodes CDR1 DFQATT and CDR2 SNEGSKA (reference sequence). The CDR3 is 14 residues long. The CDR3 bases are TGCAGTGCAGGGACCGACCGATCCAACTATGGCTACACCTTC. Amino acid sequence: CSAGTDRSNYGYTF.

This clonotype was observed at least ten times. The genes are TRBV7-2 and TRBJ1-2, with D uncertain. The germline CDR1 and CDR2 sequences are SGHTA and FQGNSA. The ends were cut back, 1 base at V and 5 bases at J, with 14 bases in the middle. The CDR3 consists of 15 residues. CDR3 in DNA: TGTGCCAGCAGCTTAGTCTCCGAGACCGGGTATGGCTACACCTTC. It is translated as CASSLVSETGYGYTF.

In this sample, this clonotype turned up many times. The rearrangement links TRBV27 to TRBJ2-7; a possible D gene is TRBD1 (5 bases). CDR1 is MNHEY, CDR2 SMNVEV, per germline (reference sequence). CDR3 length: 14 residues. Trimming took 8 bases from V and 2 from J, leaving 16 bases between them. CDR3 sequence (DNA): TGTGCCAGCTCCTCCTGGGGCCTTACCTACGAGCAGTACTTC. As protein: CASSSWGLTYEQYF.

Note on this clonotype: One junction end disagrees with the germline gene, perhaps due to a read error. The chain has TRBV2 and TRBJ1-1; D might be TRBD1 (6 bases). The germline CDR1 and CDR2 sequences are SNHLY and FYNNEI. The CDR3 has 13 residues. This CDR3 is CASSEGGWTEAFF. The CDR3 DNA is TGTGCCAGCAGCGAAGGGGGATGGACTGAAGCTTTCTTT.

The chain has TRBV6-2 or TRBV6-3 and TRBJ2-5; TRBD1 matches 9 bases. Trimming took 4 bases from V and 4 from J; bases not matched to a gene: 7. The germline CDR1 and CDR2 sequences are MNHEY and SVGEGT. The CDR3 runs to 15 residues. The CDR3 loop is CASSSPDRGRETQYF. CDR3 in DNA: TGTGCCAGCAGTTCCCCGGACAGGGGAAGAGAGACCCAGTACTTC.

This clonotype was counted between two and nine times. The chain links TRBV6-5 to TRBJ2-1; possibly TRBD1 or TRBD2 for D (5 bases each). The germline CDR1 and CDR2 sequences are MNHEY and SVGAGI. V was trimmed by 4 bases and J by 0 bases, leaving 13 bases between them. This CDR3 is 16 amino acids long. CDR3: CASSSKAGSSYNEQFF. For the CDR3, the DNA is TGTGCCAGCAGTTCCAAGGCAGGGAGCTCCTACAATGAGCAGTTCTTC.

This clonotype was seen repeatedly, ten times or more. CDR3 residues: CASSPQGNTGELFF. For the CDR3, the DNA is TGTGCCAGCAGTCCCCAGGGGAACACCGGGGAGCTGTTTTTT. This chain uses TRBV12-3 or TRBV12-4 with TRBJ2-2; D is possibly TRBD1 (5 bases). The CDR3 is 14 amino acids. V lost 5 bases to trimming and J lost 1 base, with 8 bases between them.

The genes are TRBV11-2 and TRBJ2-7; D remains unclear. Germline V CDR1 and CDR2: SGHAT, FQNNGV. The CDR3 is 15 residues long. The V end lost 0 bases, the J end lost 0 bases, and 9 bases lay between the germline ends. In DNA form, the CDR3 reads TGTGCCAGCAGCTTAGATCAAAAGATCTCCTACGAGCAGTACTTC. Translating gives CASSLDQKISYEQYF.

This clonotype has at least ten counts. The J gene is TRBJ1-6, the V gene TRBV7-9; 11 positions agree with TRBD1. V lost 5 bases to trimming and J lost 10 bases; unmatched junction nucleotides: 13. This CDR3 is built from 17 residues. Germline loops: CDR1 SEHNR, CDR2 FQNEAQ (reference sequence). CDR3 protein: CASSLPIKGQGDSPLHF. The DNA for the CDR3 is TGTGCCAGCAGCCTTCCGATAAAGGGACAGGGGGACTCACCCCTCCACTTT.

This clonotype has a handful of counts. V usage is TRBV6-2 or TRBV6-3 and J usage is TRBJ2-7; perhaps TRBD1 as D (6 bases). Trimming stripped 2 bases from V and 3 bases from J, with 8 bases between. The CDR3 is 13 residues long. Germline CDR1 and CDR2: MNHEY and SVGEGT. The DNA for the CDR3 is TGTGCCAGCAGTTACGTAGGGGGCTACGAGCAGTACTTC. This codes for CASSYVGGYEQYF.

This clonotype was counted at least ten times. The chain employs TRBV12-3 or TRBV12-4 and TRBJ2-7, with a possible D match to TRBD1 (5 bases). The V end lost 6 bases, the J end lost 0 bases, and 12 bases lay between the germline ends. This CDR3 is built from 14 residues. CDR3 nucleotides: TGTGCCAGCAGGGAACAGGACGGCTCCTACGAGCAGTACTTC. Protein product: CASREQDGSYEQYF.

This clonotype was observed at least ten times. The chain has TRBV7-2 and TRBJ2-3; a possible D gene is TRBD2 (5 bases). Deletions cut 7 bases from V and 0 bases from J, with 14 bases between. CDR3 length: 15 amino acids. From germline, CDR1 is SGHTA and CDR2 FQGNSA. CDR3: CASIRIGVSTDTQYF. CDR3 in DNA: TGTGCCAGCATCCGAATCGGGGTGAGCACAGATACGCAGTATTTT.

The chain links TRBV6-1 to TRBJ2-7, with 7 positions matching TRBD1. Germline CDR1 is MNHNS and CDR2 is SASEGT. The ends lost 5 bases at V and 6 bases at J; junction bases unmatched: 10. The CDR3 length is 14 residues. CDR3 region: CASSTTGVVGEQYF. The DNA of the CDR3 is TGTGCCAGCAGTACCACAGGGGTGGTAGGCGAGCAGTACTTC.

A few counts support this clonotype. One end of the junction fails to match germline, which may point to a read error. The V gene is TRBV20-1, the J gene TRBJ2-7, with TRBD2 identical over 7 bases. The CDR3 runs to 13 residues. Germline V gene data show CDR1 as DFQATT and CDR2 as SNEGSKA (reference sequence). The CDR3 spells CSVRSREIYEQYF. CDR3 nucleotides: TGCAGTGTTAGATCGCGGGAGATCTACGAGCAGTACTTC.

The sample holds a few counts of this clonotype. The gene calls are TRBV11-2 and TRBJ2-1, with unresolved D. Germline V gene data show CDR1 as SGHAT and CDR2 as FQNNGV. V shed 1 base and J shed 9 bases, with 10 bases lying between them. The CDR3 runs to 13 residues. As DNA, the CDR3 is TGTGCCAGCAGCTTAGCGTGGGGATCTGAGCAGTTCTTC. Protein sequence: CASSLAWGSEQFF.

The chain uses TRBV20-1 and TRBJ2-1; TRBD2 agrees at 9 bases. After removal of 6 bases from V and 6 bases from J, the junction contained 9 bases not matched to a gene. The germline V gene has CDR1 DFQATT and CDR2 SNEGSKA (reference sequence). CDR3 length: 14 residues. CDR3 amino acids: CSARNGLAPNEQFF. The CDR3 coding sequence is TGCAGTGCCAGGAACGGACTAGCGCCCAATGAGCAGTTCTTC.

CDR3 nucleotide sequence: TGTGCCAGTACCACAGCGAACACTGAAGCTTTCTTT. Amino acids: CASTTANTEAFF. The chain joins TRBV7-9 to TRBJ1-1; D uncertain. Germline V lookup: CDR1 SEHNR, CDR2 FQNEAQ (reference sequence). There are 12 residues in the CDR3. V lost 9 bases and J 1 base, leaving 9 bases between the germline ends.

This clonotype showed up many times. V gene TRBV10-3 combines with J gene TRBJ2-1, with 11 bases aligning to TRBD1. J lost 2 bases, V lost 6 bases, and 3 bases had no gene match. The CDR3 is 15 amino acids. CDR1 and CDR2 from the germline V gene are ENHRY and SYGVKD. The CDR3 sequence is CAIRGGQGAYNEQFF. The CDR3 bases are TGTGCCATCAGGGGGGGACAGGGGGCCTACAATGAGCAGTTCTTC.

The chain uses TRBV20-1 and TRBJ2-1; the match to TRBD2 covers 8 bases. Unmatched junction bases numbered 4, after V lost 0 bases and J lost 0 bases. CDR1 and CDR2 from the germline V gene are DFQATT and SNEGSKA (reference sequence). The CDR3 is made up of 16 amino acids. The CDR3 region has the DNA TGCAGTGCTAGAGATCGGGCGGGAGGCTCCTACAATGAGCAGTTCTTC. Translation gives CSARDRAGGSYNEQFF.

This clonotype has just a few counts. The chain combines TRBV20-1 with TRBJ2-5; 11 bases align to TRBD2. The CDR3 runs to 15 residues. After removal of 8 bases from V and 3 bases from J, the junction contained 11 bases not matched to a gene. Germline CDR1 DFQATT, CDR2 SNEGSKA (reference sequence). This CDR3 reads CSTPGGSGREETQYF. CDR3 DNA: TGCAGTACCCCGGGGGGTAGCGGGAGGGAAGAGACCCAGTACTTC.